This is a list of T cell receptor beta chains from one sample in a study of T cell repertoires in cytomegalovirus infection. TCRdb ran MiXCR on the reads and lists one entry per CDR3 protein. The repertoire holds hundreds of thousands of distinct CDR3 sequences, with approximately 29% as singletons. Their recognized antigens are unknown. Material: cultured CD8+ T cells from PBMCs, obtained from culture after CMV antigen stimulation. The receptor set was obtained from a human donor in good health (CMV status not recorded). Some clones in this sample may be carry-over from other donors' samples. Each CDR3 is given with its conserved first and last residue. The D gene is left open where the match is weak. Size is stated for part of the rows, as once, few or many counts, or as a class when the clone is expanded.

j_call v_call clone_size cdr3_length d_call cdr3_aa cdr3_nt
TRBJ2-1 TRBV12-3/TRBV12-4 many 13 TRBD2 CASIGAGWVEQFF TGTGCCAGCATTGGAGCGGGGTGGGTTGAGCAGTTCTTC
TRBJ1-2 TRBV27 few 13 NA CASSASQGYGYTF TGTGCCAGCAGTGCCTCACAGGGATATGGCTACACCTTC
TRBJ2-7 TRBV15 NA 15 NA CTTSREGGSIYEQYF TGTACCACCAGCAGAGAGGGCGGTTCAATCTACGAGCAGTACTTC
TRBJ1-1 TRBV7-6 NA 15 NA CASSLERALNTEAFF TGTGCCAGCAGCTTAGAGAGGGCCTTGAACACTGAAGCTTTCTTT
TRBJ2-2 TRBV12-3/TRBV12-4 many 16 NA CASSKHPPENTGELFF TGTGCCAGCAGCAAACACCCACCCGAGAACACCGGGGAGCTGTTTTTT
TRBJ2-5 TRBV11-2 few 13 NA CASSLNPKETQYF TGTGCCAGCAGCTTAAATCCCAAAGAGACCCAGTACTTC
TRBJ2-1 TRBV27 few 14 TRBD2 CASSLAGSWYEQFF TGTGCCAGCAGTCTAGCGGGGTCCTGGTATGAGCAGTTCTTC
TRBJ2-3 TRBV7-9 NA 16 NA CASSSRNLWGSDTQYF TGTGCCAGCAGCAGCCGAAACCTATGGGGCAGCGATACGCAGTATTTT
TRBJ1-2 TRBV12-3/TRBV12-4 few 13 NA CASSRGKNYGYTF TGTGCCAGCAGTCGAGGGAAAAACTATGGCTACACCTTC
TRBJ2-7 TRBV7-9 NA 14 NA CASSSPQGGYEQYF TGTGCCAGCAGCTCCCCCCAGGGGGGTTACGAGCAGTACTTC
TRBJ1-3 TRBV19 few 13 NA CASSDNSGNTIYF TGTGCCAGTAGCGACAACTCTGGAAACACCATATATTTT
TRBJ1-1 TRBV10-1 NA 15 TRBD1 CASSGRDREYTEAFF TGCGCCAGCAGTGGACGGGACAGGGAGTACACTGAAGCTTTCTTT
TRBJ1-1 TRBV5-3 NA 14 NA CASSFKDMNTEAFF TGTGCCAGCAGCTTTAAAGATATGAACACTGAAGCTTTCTTT
TRBJ2-5 TRBV5-4 few 15 NA CASSHLDSSKETQYF TGTGCCAGCAGCCACCTGGACAGCTCGAAAGAGACCCAGTACTTC
TRBJ2-1 TRBV28 NA 14 NA CASSPRGVHNEQFF TGTGCCAGCAGCCCAAGAGGCGTCCACAATGAGCAGTTCTTC
TRBJ1-2 TRBV11-2 NA 13 NA CASSQGGFGGYTF TGTGCCAGCAGCCAAGGGGGTTTCGGTGGCTACACCTTC
TRBJ2-1 TRBV25-1 many 15 NA CASSATRGLYNEQFF TGTGCCAGCAGTGCGACGCGGGGCCTCTACAATGAGCAGTTCTTC
TRBJ1-5 TRBV5-6 few 16 NA CASSHGQPSSNQPQHF TGTGCCAGCAGCCACGGACAGCCTTCTAGCAATCAGCCCCAGCATTTT
TRBJ2-7 TRBV2 few 14 TRBD1 CASSVGDRGSEQYF TGTGCCAGCAGTGTTGGGGACAGGGGTTCCGAGCAGTACTTC
TRBJ2-1 TRBV4-3 NA 12 TRBD2 CASSRSGGEQFF TGCGCCAGCAGCCGTAGCGGGGGCGAGCAGTTCTTC
TRBJ2-1 TRBV6-1 many 14 TRBD1 CASSTGGSYNEQFF TGTGCCAGCAGCACAGGGGGCTCCTACAATGAGCAGTTCTTC
TRBJ2-3 TRBV15 NA 21 TRBD2 CATSMTLGTSGGPLRTDTQYF TGTGCCACCAGCATGACCCTCGGGACTAGCGGGGGGCCCCTGCGCACAGATACGCAGTATTTT
TRBJ1-2 TRBV6-5 NA 15 TRBD1 CASSYTTGGRNGYTF TGTGCCAGCAGTTACACGACAGGGGGACGGAATGGCTACACCTTC
TRBJ2-3 TRBV20-1 NA 18 TRBD2 CSARVRALAGSSTDTQYF TGCAGTGCTAGAGTTCGCGCCCTAGCGGGGTCTAGCACAGATACGCAGTATTTT
TRBJ2-1 TRBV10-3 NA 16 TRBD2 CTISGVSGGDYNEQFF TGTACCATCAGCGGTGTCTCGGGGGGGGACTACAATGAGCAGTTCTTC
TRBJ1-2 TRBV6-5 few 14 NA CASSWVVSDYGYTF TGTGCCAGCAGTTGGGTCGTATCAGACTATGGCTACACCTTC
TRBJ2-5 TRBV12-3/TRBV12-4 NA 13 NA CASRSQIQETQYF TGTGCCAGCAGATCCCAGATCCAAGAGACCCAGTACTTC
TRBJ1-4 TRBV4-3 few 16 NA CASSQDQGSTNEKLFF TGCGCCAGCAGCCAAGATCAGGGATCGACTAATGAAAAACTGTTTTTT
TRBJ1-5 TRBV13 NA 15 NA CASSLGTVHNQPQHF TGTGCCAGCAGCTTAGGGACAGTACACAATCAGCCCCAGCATTTT
TRBJ2-3 TRBV7-6 many 15 TRBD1 CASTFDRVFSDTQYF TGTGCCAGCACCTTTGACAGGGTGTTTTCAGATACGCAGTATTTT
TRBJ2-1 TRBV6-1 NA 13 NA CASQRIAGDEQFF TGTGCCAGCCAGCGAATCGCCGGCGATGAGCAGTTCTTC
TRBJ1-5 TRBV6-4 few 16 NA CASSHAHEGPGQPQHF TGTGCCAGCAGCCATGCTCACGAGGGCCCAGGTCAGCCCCAGCATTTT
TRBJ2-3 TRBV7-2 many 15 NA CASSPRGRSTDTQYF TGTGCCAGCAGCCCGAGGGGCAGGAGCACAGATACGCAGTATTTT
TRBJ1-6 TRBV19 few 16 NA CASRAPTGPFGSPLHF TGTGCCAGTAGGGCCCCTACAGGGCCCTTCGGTTCACCCCTCCACTTT
TRBJ1-5 TRBV2 NA 15 NA CASRMGSYSNQPQHF TGTGCCAGCAGAATGGGGAGCTATAGCAATCAGCCCCAGCATTTT
TRBJ2-3 TRBV6-1 many 15 NA CASSLRTGSTDTQYF TGTGCCAGCAGTTTACGGACCGGGTCTACAGATACGCAGTATTTT
TRBJ2-3 TRBV12-3/TRBV12-4 NA 16 TRBD2 CASSQTSGGLSDTQYF TGTGCCAGCAGTCAGACTAGCGGGGGGTTGTCAGATACGCAGTATTTT
TRBJ2-7 TRBV4-1 NA 15 TRBD1 CASSQEITGAYEQYF TGCGCCAGCAGCCAAGAGATAACAGGGGCTTACGAGCAGTACTTC
TRBJ1-1 TRBV6-1 NA 15 NA CASTPGNRPNTEAFF TGTGCCAGCACCCCCGGGAACAGGCCCAACACTGAAGCTTTCTTT
TRBJ2-5 TRBV7-8 many 15 TRBD1 CASSSSGTGKETQYF TGTGCCAGCAGCTCCTCCGGGACAGGGAAAGAGACCCAGTACTTC
TRBJ2-1 TRBV20-1 NA 16 NA CSARDPVMAIYNEQFF TGCAGTGCTAGAGATCCGGTAATGGCTATCTACAATGAGCAGTTCTTC
TRBJ2-7 TRBV7-2 few 15 NA CASSLGKHGRHEQYF TGTGCCAGCAGCTTAGGGAAGCACGGCCGTCACGAGCAGTACTTC
TRBJ2-3 TRBV28 few 12 NA CASSFEGDTQYF TGTGCCAGCAGTTTTGAGGGGGATACGCAGTATTTT
TRBJ2-1 TRBV18 NA 12 NA CASSPRGGEQFF TGTGCCAGCTCACCACGAGGGGGTGAGCAGTTCTTC
TRBJ1-4 TRBV9 NA 15 TRBD1 CASSVGDSLNEKLFF TGTGCCAGCAGCGTTGGGGACAGTCTTAATGAAAAACTGTTTTTT
TRBJ1-4 TRBV27 NA 16 TRBD1 CASSDRGGGYNEKLFF TGTGCCAGCAGCGACAGGGGCGGAGGGTATAATGAAAAACTGTTTTTT
TRBJ2-3 TRBV6-1 many 15 NA CASSEEGSPGDTQYF TGTGCCAGCAGTGAAGAAGGTAGCCCGGGGGATACGCAGTATTTT
TRBJ1-1 TRBV7-8 few 12 NA CATKGVRTEAFF TGTGCCACCAAGGGCGTTAGGACTGAAGCTTTCTTT
TRBJ1-3 TRBV7-6 few 13 NA CASSVGSENTIYF TGTGCCAGCAGCGTAGGGTCCGAAAACACCATATATTTT
TRBJ1-2 TRBV5-5 few 14 TRBD1 CASSWGTAFQGYTF TGTGCCAGCAGCTGGGGGACAGCTTTCCAAGGCTACACCTTC
TRBJ2-2 TRBV5-1 NA 15 NA CASSAGPQNTGELFF TGCGCCAGCAGCGCGGGACCCCAAAACACCGGGGAGCTGTTTTTT
TRBJ2-1 TRBV27 NA 13 NA CATHWGGHNEQFF TGTGCCACCCACTGGGGGGGCCACAATGAGCAGTTCTTC
TRBJ2-3 TRBV28 NA 19 NA CASSGAHTRQRSSTDTQYF TGTGCCAGCAGTGGGGCACACACCCGCCAACGCTCTAGCACAGATACGCAGTATTTT
TRBJ2-2 TRBV15 few 16 NA CATSPRWLGNTGELFF TGTGCCACCAGCCCCCGGTGGCTAGGGAACACCGGGGAGCTGTTTTTT
TRBJ2-4 TRBV29-1 few 16 NA CSVEATGARTPNIQYF TGCAGCGTTGAAGCGACGGGGGCGCGTACCCCAAACATTCAGTACTTC
TRBJ2-7 TRBV6-1 NA 13 NA CASNRGFNYEQYF TGTGCCAGCAATCGGGGGTTCAACTACGAGCAGTACTTC
TRBJ2-3 TRBV6-5 NA 19 NA CASSEPTSTGPASTDTQYF TGTGCCAGCAGTGAACCTACGTCGACAGGACCGGCTAGCACAGATACGCAGTATTTT
TRBJ2-7 TRBV7-9 NA 14 NA CASSPSGARSEQYF TGTGCCAGCAGCCCCTCCGGGGCCCGTTCCGAGCAGTACTTC
TRBJ2-7 TRBV27 NA 16 TRBD2 CASSPTPRAGYYEQYF TGTGCCAGCAGTCCAACCCCCCGAGCGGGGTACTACGAGCAGTACTTC
TRBJ1-2 TRBV7-8 many 14 NA CASSSNRDNYGYTF TGTGCCAGCAGCAGCAACCGGGACAACTATGGCTACACCTTC